Listed here are 27 T cell receptor beta chains from one sample, sequenced in a study of OX40 agonist ivuxolimab in advanced cancers. This table comes from immunoSEQ multiplex PCR, and its TCRdb copy is limited to in-frame clones, with some not included. The table has 50,000 to 55,000 clones, 80% seen once. Here the sequenced sample was CD4+ or CD8+ T cells sorted from blood, taken in a trial of the OX40 agonist ivuxolimab. Receptors were obtained from an adult with an advanced solid tumor such as melanoma, head and neck, liver or kidney cancer.

This clone was observed once. The rearrangement joins TRBV6-5 to TRBJ2-5; 7 bases are shared with TRBD1. Germline CDR1 reads MNHEY; CDR2 reads SVGAGI. This CDR3 comprises 13 residues. J was trimmed by 7 bases and V by 5 bases; bases with no gene match: 7. CDR3 amino acids: CASSQQGFGTQYF. Here the CDR3 DNA reads TGTGCCAGCAGTCAACAGGGGTTTGGGACCCAGTACTTC.

CDR3 residues: CASSLGSGGVGNTEAFF. CDR3 bases: TGTGCCAGCAGCTTGGGATCAGGGGGCGTCGGGAACACTGAAGCTTTCTTT. V is TRBV7-9 and J is TRBJ1-1, with TRBD1 identical over 8 bases. The germline V gene encodes CDR1 SEHNR and CDR2 FQNEAQ (reference sequence). Germline trimming cut 3 bases from V and 1 base from J; bases unmatched to any gene: 10. CDR3 length: 17 residues.

This clone was counted a single time. The chain joins TRBV15 to TRBJ2-1; 8 nucleotides line up with TRBD1. With V trimmed by 0 bases and J by 6 bases, 7 bases remained unmatched. Germline-derived CDR1 and CDR2 are LNHNV and YYDKDF (reference sequence). The CDR3 runs 16 residues. CDR3: CATSRDLQGAFNEQFF. DNA of the CDR3: TGTGCCACCAGCAGAGATCTCCAGGGGGCATTCAATGAGCAGTTCTTC.

J is TRBJ2-5 and V is TRBV7-2, with a tentative D call TRBD2 (6 bases). The V and J ends lost 2 bases and 4 bases respectively, with 14 bases between them. The CDR3 is 15 amino acids. Germline values: CDR1 SGHTA, CDR2 FQGNSA. The CDR3 protein is CASSLMGGGGETQYF. CDR3 bases: TGTGCCAGCAGCTTAATGGGGGGAGGAGGAGAGACCCAGTACTTC. Full variable domain (rest looked up from reference TRBV7-2 and TRBJ2-5): GAGVSQSPSNKVTEKGKDVELRCDPISGHTALYWYRQSLGQGLEFLIYFQGNSAPDKSGLPSDRFSAERTGGSVSTLTIQRTQQEDSAVYLCASSLMGGGGETQYFGPGTRLLVL.

The chain couples TRBV7-3 to TRBJ1-1; 9 bases align to TRBD1. Looked up from germline, CDR1 is SGHTA and CDR2 is FQGTGA. The CDR3 consists of 17 residues. The V segment lost 0 bases and the J segment 0 bases; nucleotides outside the gene matches: 5. The CDR3 DNA follows: TGTGCCAGCAGCTTAACGGGGACAGGGCTCATGAACACTGAAGCTTTCTTT. Its protein is CASSLTGTGLMNTEAFF. The whole variable domain, filled in from reference TRBV7-3 and TRBJ1-1, reads GAGVSQTPSNKVTEKGKYVELRCDPISGHTALYWYRQSLGQGPEFLIYFQGTGAADDSGLPNDRFFAVRPEGSVSTLKIQRTERGDSAVYLCASSLTGTGLMNTEAFFGQGTRLTVV.

The chain links TRBV5-5 to TRBJ1-2; D gene uncertain. This CDR3 is built from 12 residues. V was shortened by 4 bases and J by 6 bases, with 10 bases between the two germline ends. The germline V gene has CDR1 SGHKS and CDR2 YYEKEE (reference sequence). The CDR3 region is CASSGQAHGYTF. In nucleotides, the CDR3 is TGTGCCAGCAGCGGGCAGGCCCATGGCTACACCTTC.

The chain joins TRBV30 to TRBJ2-5, with D uncertain. With 0 bases removed from V and 5 bases from J, the gap between germline ends came to 4 bases. Per the germline V gene, CDR1 is GTSNPN and CDR2 is SVGIG (reference sequence). The CDR3 length is 11 residues. CDR3 bases: TGTGCCTGGAGTGTACGCGAGACCCAGTACTTC. Translated, it gives CAWSVRETQYF.

This clone was observed a handful of times. The J gene is TRBJ2-1, the V gene TRBV20-1; 8 bases agree with TRBD1. The V gene end was trimmed by 8 bases and the J gene end by 11 bases; junction bases not matched to a gene: 8. Germline V gene sequence: CDR1 DFQATT, CDR2 SNEGSKA (reference sequence). This CDR3 is 11 amino acids long. CDR3: CSLNRGLKQFF. CDR3 sequence (DNA): TGCAGTCTAAACAGGGGGTTAAAGCAGTTCTTC.

J is TRBJ2-1 and V is TRBV28, with D hard to call. The CDR3 spans 12 residues. Germline V gene sequence: CDR1 MDHEN, CDR2 SYDVKM. V shed 3 bases and J shed 9 bases, with 9 bases lying between them. Here the CDR3 reads CASSLAVSEQFF. The CDR3 nucleotides read TGTGCCAGCAGTTTGGCTGTAAGTGAGCAGTTCTTC.

The genes are TRBV7-2 and TRBJ1-1; unclear D gene. This CDR3 is 16 amino acids long. The V and J ends lost 5 bases and 5 bases respectively, with 21 bases between them. Germline V gene sequence: CDR1 SGHTA, CDR2 FQGNSA. For the CDR3, the DNA is TGTGCCAGCAGCCCTCGAGTGGTTTCTTATGGTACTGAAGCTTTCTTT. Translating gives CASSPRVVSYGTEAFF.

The chain couples TRBV7-3 to TRBJ2-3; no clear D gene. The CDR3 is made up of 12 amino acids. With 5 bases removed from V and 1 base from J, the gap between germline ends came to 4 bases. CDR1 is SGHTA and CDR2 is FQGTGA in the germline V gene. DNA of the CDR3: TGTGCCAGCAGCCACGGCACAGATACGCAGTATTTT. Amino acid sequence: CASSHGTDTQYF.

The chain uses TRBV12-5 and TRBJ2-1; tentatively, D is TRBD2 (5 bases). The germline V gene has CDR1 LGHNT and CDR2 FRNRAP. V shed 2 bases and J shed 12 bases, with 14 bases lying between them. The CDR3 contains 13 residues. The CDR3, as DNA: TGTGCTAGTGGTTTGCCCTTAGCGCAAGGGCAGTTCTTC. Protein: CASGLPLAQGQFF. Full variable domain (remainder filled in from reference TRBV12-5 and TRBJ2-1): DARVTQTPRHKVTEMGQEVTMRCQPILGHNTVFWYRQTMMQGLELLAYFRNRAPLDDSGMPKDRFSAEMPDATLATLKIQPSEPRDSAVYFCASGLPLAQGQFFGPGTRLTVL.

The count of this clone is one. V and J are TRBV5-4 and TRBJ1-1; D might be TRBD1 (6 bases). The CDR3 has 15 residues. Trimming took off 4 bases at V and 5 bases at J, with 18 bases between the two ends. CDR1 and CDR2 from the germline V gene are SGHNT and YYREEE (reference sequence). CDR3 in amino acids: CASSPPGTSSTEAFF. In nucleotides, the CDR3 is TGTGCCAGCAGCCCCCCCGGGACAAGCTCGACTGAAGCTTTCTTT.

V usage is TRBV10-3 and J usage is TRBJ1-5; a weak D match, TRBD1 (5 bases). Trimming removed 6 bases at V and 5 bases at J, with 17 bases between. CDR3 length: 15 residues. The germline V gene encodes CDR1 ENHRY and CDR2 SYGVKD. The CDR3 is CAISDSARGHQPQHF. The CDR3 DNA is TGTGCCATCAGCGACAGTGCCCGGGGCCATCAGCCCCAGCATTTT.

The chain recombines TRBV4-3 with TRBJ2-3, with 9 bases aligning to TRBD1. J lost 1 base, V lost 0 bases, and 11 bases had no gene match. The CDR3 contains 19 residues. Germline V gene lookup returns CDR1 LGHNA and CDR2 YSLEER. The DNA for the CDR3 is TGCGCCAGCAGCCAAGACCACTGGGGACAGGGCCAAGGCACAGATACGCAGTATTTT. Its translation is CASSQDHWGQGQGTDTQYF.

The V and J genes are TRBV4-1 and TRBJ2-3, with D possibly TRBD1 on 5 matching bases. V was clipped by 4 bases and J by 2 bases, with 13 bases between them. The germline V gene has CDR1 MGHRA and CDR2 YSYEKL. The CDR3 spans 15 residues. CDR3 DNA: TGCGCCAGCAGCCGCCCGGACACCAACACAGATACGCAGTATTTT. This translates into CASSRPDTNTDTQYF.

The J gene is TRBJ1-2, the V gene TRBV5-5, with TRBD1 as a possible D gene (6 bases). Germline CDR1 is SGHKS and CDR2 is YYEKEE (reference sequence). Deletions cut 2 bases from V and 6 bases from J, with 8 bases between. The length of the CDR3 is 12 residues. The CDR3 protein is CASSFHRDGYTF. The DNA of the CDR3 is TGTGCCAGCAGCTTTCACAGGGATGGCTACACCTTC.

The CDR3 region has the DNA TGTGCCAGCAGCTTAGAGGGGGGGAGGTTTGTCAATGAGCAGTTCTTC. It translates to CASSLEGGRFVNEQFF. The chain links TRBV13 to TRBJ2-1; perhaps TRBD2 as D (7 bases). CDR3 length: 16 residues. Looked up from germline, CDR1 is PRHDT and CDR2 is FYEKMQ (reference sequence). V lost 1 base to trimming and J lost 6 bases, with 16 bases between them.

The chain is built from TRBV29-1 and TRBJ2-2; D may be TRBD1 or TRBD2 (5 bases each). The CDR3 sequence is 12 residues long. Germline lookup yields CDR1 SQVTM and CDR2 ANQGSEA. Trimming removed 4 bases at V and 6 bases at J, with 9 bases between. The CDR3 here is CSVGMGAGELFF. For the CDR3, the DNA is TGCAGCGTTGGAATGGGGGCCGGGGAGCTGTTTTTT.

This rearrangement joins TRBV5-1 to TRBJ2-1, with 10 bases matching TRBD2. Germline trimming cut 4 bases from V and 8 bases from J; bases unmatched to any gene: 9. The V gene's germline CDR1 is SGHRS and CDR2 YFSETQ. There are 15 residues in the CDR3. CDR3 DNA: TGCGCCAGCAGCCCCCGACTAGCGGGCCCCTATGAGCAGTTCTTC. Translated, it gives CASSPRLAGPYEQFF.

The chain employs TRBV27 and TRBJ1-4; 7 bases match TRBD1. This CDR3 is 15 amino acids long. Germline CDR1 and CDR2: MNHEY and SMNVEV (reference sequence). V dropped 6 bases and J dropped 3; count of bases not matched to a gene: 7. CDR3 bases: TGTGCCAGCAGGGAACAGGGGCTTGCTAATGAAAAACTGTTTTTT. Translation: CASREQGLANEKLFF.

The gene calls are TRBV5-1 and TRBJ1-1; TRBD1 aligns across 7 bases. Germline V gene data show CDR1 as SGHRS and CDR2 as YFSETQ. V shed 3 bases, J shed 0 bases, and the junction held 2 bases outside the gene matches. This CDR3 region has 14 residues. The CDR3 region has the DNA TGCGCCAGCAGCTCGGGACAGATGAACACTGAAGCTTTCTTT. It translates to CASSSGQMNTEAFF.

CDR3 sequence: CASRKSSGKNIQYF. The CDR3 DNA reads as TGCGCCAGCAGAAAGTCTAGCGGGAAAAACATTCAGTACTTC. V and J are TRBV10-2 and TRBJ2-4, with TRBD2 matching over 8 bases. The germline V gene has CDR1 WSHSY and CDR2 SAAADI. After removal of 6 bases from V and 4 bases from J, the junction contained 5 bases not matched to a gene. This CDR3 has 14 residues.

This chain links TRBV6-5 with TRBJ1-6, with D possibly matching TRBD1 (5 bases). V dropped 6 bases and J dropped 10 bases, with 13 bases sitting between them. The CDR3 is made up of 13 amino acids. The germline CDR1 and CDR2 sequences are MNHEY and SVGAGI. The CDR3 DNA reads TGTGCCAGCAGGTTGGGGACGAGGTCACCCCTCCACTTT. Translating gives CASRLGTRSPLHF.

Concerning this clone itself: A much larger clone differs from this one at a single base, so this may be a read error. The same CDR3 also results from other DNA sequences found in this sample. The J gene is TRBJ2-3, the V gene TRBV9; D possibly matches TRBD1 or TRBD2 (5 bases each). Deletions cut 0 bases from V and 3 bases from J, with 11 bases between. CDR1 is SGDLS, CDR2 YYNGEE, per germline. This CDR3 spans 15 amino acids. DNA for the CDR3: TGTGCCAGCAGCGTAGTAGGGGACGGGACAGATACGCAGTATTTT. As protein: CASSVVGDGTDTQYF.

This sequence joins TRBV15 and TRBJ2-5; 7 bases are a match to TRBD1. CDR1 LNHNV and CDR2 YYDKDF come from the germline V gene (reference sequence). This CDR3 comprises 13 residues. The V and J ends lost 6 bases and 5 bases, in that order; junction bases with no gene match: 6. CDR3 residues: CATSRGLKETQYF. Written as DNA, the CDR3 is TGTGCCACCAGTAGGGGGCTTAAGGAGACCCAGTACTTC.

This clone was seen a handful of times. Different DNA sequences within this sample yield the same CDR3. The chain couples TRBV7-9 to TRBJ2-7; D remains ambiguous. CDR1 SEHNR and CDR2 FQNEAQ come from the germline V gene (reference sequence). The CDR3 totals 11 residues. V dropped 6 bases and J dropped 1 base, with 4 bases sitting between them. The DNA of the CDR3 is TGTGCCAGCAGTCCATCCTACGAGCAGTACTTC. Its protein product is CASSPSYEQYF.